The 8 T cell receptor beta chains presented below share a single source sample, sequenced in a study of post-analysis software for immune sequencing data. Study results and limitations: About 5 TRBV segments were significantly more frequent in patients than in controls. TRBV5-6, TRBV5-1 and TRBV20-1 were among these segments.

Antigen specificity for these receptors is unknown. Sequencing libraries made from TCR beta cDNA carried unique molecular identifiers. TCRdb ran MiXCR on the PCR reads and lists one entry per CDR3 protein. The profile shows about 210,000 distinct CDR3 sequences, 29% of them singletons. Sequenced input: blood. The receptor source for this set is a girl between 2 and 17 years old with multiple sclerosis.

Notes on this clonotype: A much larger clone lies one base from this, so it may be a read error. This sequence joins TRBV12-5 and TRBJ2-1; 7 nucleotides match TRBD1. CDR3 length equals 15 residues. Germline CDR1 LGHNT, CDR2 FRNRAP. Trimming took 9 bases from V and 4 from J; bases not matched to a gene: 12. The CDR3 protein is CARGDRQGYYNEQFF. The CDR3 DNA reads TGTGCTAGGGGTGACCGACAGGGCTATTACAATGAGCAGTTCTTC.

This clonotype qualifies as medium-sized. In nucleotides, the CDR3 is TGCAGCTCGGACAGGGAATCCAATGAGCAGTTCTTC. As protein: CSSDRESNEQFF. The rearrangement links TRBV29-1 to TRBJ2-1, with 8 bases aligning to TRBD1. Looked up from germline, CDR1 is SQVTM and CDR2 is ANQGSEA. V shed 8 bases and J 6 bases; nucleotides not matched to a gene: 6. CDR3 length equals 12 residues.

This clonotype was found a few times. The DNA for the CDR3 is TGTGCCAGCAGCTTAGTTGGGACTAGCGGGGTAAATGAGCAGTTCTTC. It is translated as CASSLVGTSGVNEQFF. J is TRBJ2-1 and V is TRBV7-2; TRBD2 agrees at 13 bases. The CDR3 runs 16 residues. CDR1 and CDR2 (germline): SGHTA, FQGNSA. With V trimmed by 1 base and J by 7 bases, 4 bases remained unmatched.

There are a few counts of this clonotype. The chain recombines TRBV12-3 or TRBV12-4 with TRBJ1-1; a weak D match, TRBD1 (5 bases). Trimming removed 3 bases at V and 1 base at J, with 12 bases between. There are 15 residues in the CDR3. DNA of the CDR3: TGTGCCAGCAGTTTTGGGACCTCGGGGAACACTGAAGCTTTCTTT. The encoded protein is CASSFGTSGNTEAFF.

Concerning this clonotype: A much bigger clone sits one base away, suggesting this may be a read error. The J gene is TRBJ2-7, the V gene TRBV2, with 7 bases lining up with TRBD1. The germline gives CDR1 SNHLY, CDR2 FYNNEI. This CDR3 has 14 residues. The CDR3 sequence is CASRLDRANYERYF. The CDR3 nucleotides read TGTGCCAGTAGACTTGACAGGGCTAACTACGAGCGGTACTTC.

The sample holds a few counts of this clonotype. This chain links TRBV20-1 with TRBJ1-6; D unresolved. V was pared by 2 bases and J by 11 bases, with 19 bases between. This CDR3 has 15 amino acids. CDR1 and CDR2 (germline): DFQATT, SNEGSKA (reference sequence). CDR3 bases: TGCAGTGCTAGATCAAGCCCTTTTCGGGGAACACCCCTCCACTTT. It is translated as CSARSSPFRGTPLHF.

In its sample, this clonotype was seen many times. The chain is built from TRBV20-1 and TRBJ2-1; D ambiguous. The CDR3 loop spans 15 amino acids. Germline CDR1 is DFQATT and CDR2 is SNEGSKA (reference sequence). V was cut by 0 bases and J by 3 bases, with 12 bases left in between. CDR3: CSAREKVKIYNEQFF. The DNA for the CDR3 is TGCAGTGCTAGAGAAAAGGTAAAGATCTACAATGAGCAGTTCTTC.

This clonotype was recorded many times. The chain uses TRBV29-1 and TRBJ2-3; possibly TRBD2 for D (5 bases). There are 15 residues in the CDR3. The V end lost 7 bases, the J end lost 7 bases, and 24 bases lay between the germline ends. The germline V gene encodes CDR1 SQVTM and CDR2 ANQGSEA. CDR3 protein: CSASLDAGPPYTQYF. For the CDR3, the DNA is TGCAGCGCCTCTTTAGATGCGGGTCCCCCTTATACGCAGTATTTT.